A single sample gave rise to the 15 T cell receptor beta chains below, sequenced in a study of blood T cell repertoires in COVID-19. Clones were sequenced by immunoSEQ multiplex PCR, and TCRdb holds only the in-frame ones, with some missing. This table holds about 210,000 clones, around 81% found once. Sample: PBMCs or T cells enriched from blood (not recorded which). The source is a woman between 45 and 60 years old with acute COVID-19.

The chain links TRBV7-9 to TRBJ1-5, with D perhaps TRBD1 (5 bases). Per the germline V gene, CDR1 is SEHNR and CDR2 is FQNEAQ (reference sequence). The CDR3 covers 16 residues. Deletions cut 4 bases from V and 3 bases from J, with 16 bases between. CDR3 sequence reads: CASSSYWGEVNQPQHF. As DNA, the CDR3 is TGTGCCAGCAGCTCGTACTGGGGGGAGGTCAATCAGCCCCAGCATTTT. Using reference TRBV7-9 and TRBJ1-5 for the parts outside the CDR3, the full variable domain is DTGVSQNPRHKITKRGQNVTFRCDPISEHNRLYWYRQTLGQGPEFLTYFQNEAQLEKSRLLSDRFSAERPKGSFSTLEIQRTEQGDSAMYLCASSSYWGEVNQPQHFGDGTRLSIL.

The V gene is TRBV28, the J gene TRBJ1-2; TRBD1 matches 7 bases. The CDR3 runs to 13 residues. Trimming cost V 4 bases and J 6 bases; bases outside gene matches: 5. CDR1 and CDR2 from the germline V gene are MDHEN and SYDVKM. The CDR3 here is CASSYRQGDGYTF. The CDR3 coding sequence is TGTGCCAGCAGTTACCGACAGGGTGATGGCTACACCTTC.

The chain uses TRBV12-3 or TRBV12-4 and TRBJ1-4; D unclear. V gave up 2 bases and J gave up 11 bases, with 9 bases separating them. CDR3 size: 12 residues. The chain's CDR3 is CASSLRREKLFF. The CDR3 DNA follows: TGTGCCAGCAGTTTACGGCGGGAGAAACTGTTTTTT.

The chain combines TRBV18 with TRBJ1-4; TRBD1 matches 7 bases. Germline V gives CDR1 KGHSH, CDR2 LQKENI. The V gene end was trimmed by 5 bases and the J gene end by 8 bases; junction bases not matched to a gene: 5. CDR3 size: 13 residues. CDR3: CASSASTGEKLFF. Written as DNA, the CDR3 is TGTGCCAGCTCAGCGTCGACAGGGGAAAAACTGTTTTTT.

The rearrangement uses TRBV3-1 (or the pseudogene TRBV3-2) and TRBJ1-5; tentative D call: TRBD1 (5 bases). The CDR3 sequence is 14 residues long. The V end lost 3 bases, the J end lost 6 bases, and 12 bases lay between the germline ends. CDR1 LGHDT and CDR2 YNNKEL come from the germline V gene (reference sequence). The CDR3 DNA reads as TGTGCCAGCAGCCAGGGGCGGGGAGGTCAGCCCCAGCATTTT. As protein: CASSQGRGGQPQHF.

The DNA of the CDR3 is TGTGCCAGCAGCCTTCGACAGGCTAATCAGCCCCAGCATTTT. Its protein is CASSLRQANQPQHF. The chain couples TRBV7-2 to TRBJ1-5; tentative D call: TRBD1 (6 bases). Trimming took off 5 bases at V and 4 bases at J, with 12 bases between the two ends. The CDR3 contains 14 residues. CDR1 is SGHTA and CDR2 is FQGNSA in the germline V gene.

The V call is TRBV14, the J call TRBJ2-3; 7 bases agree with TRBD1. Germline assignment: CDR1 SGHDN and CDR2 FVKESK. This CDR3 contains 15 residues. The trim removed 4 bases at V and 2 bases at J, leaving 6 bases unmatched. The DNA for the CDR3 is TGTGCCAGCAGCCGGCTGACAGGGACCACAGATACGCAGTATTTT. It specifies CASSRLTGTTDTQYF.

This clone was observed a single time. This chain links TRBV2 with TRBJ2-7, with TRBD1 matching 8 bases. From germline, CDR1 is SNHLY and CDR2 FYNNEI. With 6 bases clipped from V and 4 bases from J, the junction kept 2 bases outside the gene matches. The CDR3 is 12 residues long. CDR3 region: CASRGTGYEQYF. CDR3 nucleotides: TGTGCCAGCAGGGGGACAGGATACGAGCAGTACTTC.

The chain uses TRBV5-4 and TRBJ1-2; TRBD1 matches at 7 bases. With 3 bases clipped from V and 4 bases from J, the junction kept 3 bases outside the gene matches. The CDR3 spans 13 residues. CDR1 is SGHNT and CDR2 is YYREEE in the germline V gene (reference sequence). The CDR3 nucleotides are TGTGCCAGCAGCTCGGGGGACAGCTATGGCTACACCTTC. This sequence encodes CASSSGDSYGYTF.

The chain is built from TRBV7-2 and TRBJ2-7, with 13 positions matching TRBD2. Germline lookup yields CDR1 SGHTA and CDR2 FQGNSA. With 4 bases clipped from V and 2 bases from J, the junction kept 5 bases outside the gene matches. This CDR3 is built from 16 residues. The CDR3 here is CASSSRTSGRTYEQYF. The CDR3 DNA reads as TGTGCCAGCAGCTCCCGGACTAGCGGGAGAACCTACGAGCAGTACTTC.

This chain joins TRBV11-3 and TRBJ2-5; 10 bases are shared with TRBD2. Germline V gives CDR1 SGHNT, CDR2 YENEEA. The CDR3 length is 16 residues. The J segment lost 2 bases and the V segment lost 2 bases, leaving 5 bases of the junction unmatched. CDR3 in amino acids: CASSLHPSGGQETQYF. The DNA of the CDR3 is TGTGCCAGCAGCTTACATCCTAGCGGGGGACAAGAGACCCAGTACTTC.

J is TRBJ1-2 and V is TRBV5-4, with 11 bases identical to TRBD1. J gave up 6 bases and V 4 bases, and 11 bases lay outside the gene matches. The CDR3 runs to 16 residues. Germline CDR1 and CDR2: SGHNT and YYREEE (reference sequence). The chain's CDR3 is CASSPTGQGAKDGYTF. The CDR3 DNA is TGTGCCAGCAGCCCGACAGGACAGGGGGCGAAGGATGGCTACACCTTC.

This sequence joins TRBV24-1 and TRBJ2-3, with D possibly TRBD1 on 6 matching bases. V dropped 4 bases and J dropped 5 bases, with 15 bases sitting between them. The germline V gene has CDR1 KGHDR and CDR2 SFDVKD. The CDR3 sequence is 15 residues long. Written as DNA, the CDR3 is TGTGCCACCAGTGACCCCCGACAGGTGGGAGATACGCAGTATTTT. Translated: CATSDPRQVGDTQYF.

This chain uses TRBV4-1 with TRBJ1-4; no reliable D call. CDR3 size: 15 residues. V was trimmed by 4 bases and J by 4 bases, leaving 13 bases between them. CDR1 is MGHRA, CDR2 YSYEKL, per germline. CDR3: CASSLVSTYNEKLFF. The CDR3 DNA reads as TGCGCCAGCAGCCTAGTTAGTACGTATAATGAAAAACTGTTTTTT.

The chain recombines TRBV7-2 with TRBJ2-7; D might be TRBD2 (5 bases). There are 16 residues in the CDR3. In germline, CDR1 is SGHTA, CDR2 FQGNSA. Trimming removed 2 bases from V and 1 base from J, with 15 bases in between. CDR3 DNA sequence: TGTGCCAGCAGCTTACCCCTGGGAGAGACTTCCTACGAGCAGTACTTC. Its protein is CASSLPLGETSYEQYF.